These 13 T cell receptor beta chains originate from one sample sequenced in a study of blood T cell repertoires in COVID-19. Data came from immunoSEQ multiplex PCR; TCRdb stores just in-frame clones and leaves some out. The profile covers approximately 380,000 clones, with roughly 91% appearing a single time and more than 0.95% taken by the ten largest. The material sequenced was PBMCs or T cells enriched from blood (not recorded which). These receptors originate from a woman between 18 and 29 years old who had recovered from COVID-19.

V gene TRBV5-4 combines with J gene TRBJ2-5; possibly TRBD1 for D (6 bases). Trimming stripped 2 bases from V and 2 bases from J, with 10 bases between. The CDR3 spans 14 residues. The V gene's germline CDR1 is SGHNT and CDR2 YYREEE (reference sequence). The CDR3 protein is CASSLGQTQETQYF. CDR3 nucleotide sequence: TGTGCCAGCAGCTTAGGACAGACTCAAGAGACCCAGTACTTC.

The chain couples TRBV6-6 to TRBJ1-4, with D tentatively TRBD1 (5 bases). The length of the CDR3 is 14 residues. V gave up 4 bases and J gave up 5 bases, with 11 bases separating them. Germline loops: CDR1 MNHNY, CDR2 SVGAGI (reference sequence). In DNA, the CDR3 is TGTGCCAGCAGTTTAAGCGGGGGGAATGAAAAACTGTTTTTT. Translated, it gives CASSLSGGNEKLFF.

The chain uses TRBV21-1 and TRBJ1-1; the table calls TRBD1, which could not be checked here. TRBV21-1 is a documented pseudogene. This CDR3 is 13 amino acids long. CDR3 loop: CASSGQFDTEAFF. In DNA form, the CDR3 reads TGTGCCAGCAGCGGACAGTTCGACACTGAAGCTTTCTTT.

V and J are TRBV30 and TRBJ2-2; D call uncertain. This CDR3 comprises 12 residues. CDR1 and CDR2 from the germline V gene are GTSNPN and SVGIG (reference sequence). The V and J ends lost 0 bases and 5 bases respectively, with 4 bases between them. Written as DNA, the CDR3 is TGTGCCTGGAGTGTTATTACCGGGGAGCTGTTTTTT. It codes for CAWSVITGELFF.

The chain carries TRBV27 and TRBJ2-7, with D perhaps TRBD1 (5 bases). In germline, CDR1 is MNHEY, CDR2 SMNVEV (reference sequence). V was cut by 0 bases and J by 6 bases, with 6 bases left in between. The length of the CDR3 is 12 residues. The CDR3 region is CASSLSGAEQYF. In nucleotides, the CDR3 is TGTGCCAGCAGTTTATCAGGGGCCGAGCAGTACTTC.

The chain has TRBV6-1 and TRBJ1-6; tentative D call: TRBD1 (6 bases). The CDR3 contains 17 residues. CDR1 and CDR2 (germline): MNHNS, SASEGT. The V end lost 2 bases, the J end lost 0 bases, and 11 bases lay between the germline ends. The DNA of the CDR3 is TGTGCCAGCAGTGAAACCGGACAGCACTCCTATAATTCACCCCTCCACTTT. Translating it yields CASSETGQHSYNSPLHF.

The chain has TRBV7-8 and TRBJ2-7; TRBD1 might be the D (6 bases). Trimming removed 2 bases from V and 4 bases from J, with 6 bases in between. Germline lookup yields CDR1 SGHVS and CDR2 FQNEAQ. The CDR3 contains 12 residues. The DNA of the CDR3 is TGTGCCAGCAGCTTAACAGGGTACGAGCAGTACTTC. This encodes CASSLTGYEQYF.

V and J are TRBV5-5 and TRBJ1-2, with no clear D. The germline gives CDR1 SGHKS, CDR2 YYEKEE (reference sequence). This CDR3 has 13 residues. Trimming pared 0 bases from V and 4 bases from J, leaving 7 bases between. For the CDR3, the DNA is TGTGCCAGCAGCTTGGAACAGTTCTATGGCTACACCTTC. It translates to CASSLEQFYGYTF.

CDR3 in amino acids: CASSLDRGSVNTEAFF. The CDR3, as DNA: TGTGCCAGCAGTTTAGACAGGGGGAGTGTGAACACTGAAGCTTTCTTT. The chain combines TRBV28 with TRBJ1-1; 9 nucleotides line up with TRBD1. The germline V gene has CDR1 MDHEN and CDR2 SYDVKM. J lost 0 bases, V lost 2 bases, and 4 bases had no gene match. This CDR3 has 16 amino acids.

The J gene is TRBJ1-1, the V gene TRBV6-5, with 8 bases fitting TRBD1. Germline V lookup: CDR1 MNHEY, CDR2 SVGAGI. This CDR3 region has 15 residues. Trimming cost V 8 bases and J 0 bases; bases outside gene matches: 8. Here the CDR3 reads CASWIGQGLNTEAFF. In DNA, the CDR3 is TGTGCCAGCTGGATCGGACAGGGCCTGAACACTGAAGCTTTCTTT.

The chain carries TRBV5-6 and TRBJ1-1; D gene ambiguous. The length of the CDR3 is 13 residues. V was pared by 6 bases and J by 7 bases, with 16 bases between. Germline V gene lookup returns CDR1 SGHDT and CDR2 YYEEEE. The CDR3 protein is CASTLSRYYEAFF. The CDR3 region has the DNA TGTGCCAGCACTCTCTCGAGGTACTATGAAGCTTTCTTT.

The chain carries TRBV6-5 and TRBJ1-5; D remains unclear. Germline V lookup: CDR1 MNHEY, CDR2 SVGAGI. V was pared by 4 bases and J by 4 bases, with 17 bases between. This CDR3 has 16 amino acids. The CDR3 region is CASSSARERPNQPQHF. The CDR3 nucleotides are TGTGCCAGCAGTTCCGCGAGAGAGAGGCCTAATCAGCCCCAGCATTTT.

This chain joins TRBV11-3 and TRBJ2-1; 8 bases align to TRBD1. J gave up 5 bases and V 5 bases, and 8 bases lay outside the gene matches. The CDR3 consists of 15 residues. CDR1 is SGHNT and CDR2 is YENEEA in the germline V gene. The CDR3 region has the DNA TGTGCCAGCAGCCCAGAGACAGGGGTTAACAATGAGCAGTTCTTC. As protein: CASSPETGVNNEQFF.